This TCR beta chain is drawn from a study of Ad26.COV2.S vaccination and SARS-CoV-2 variants. Study-level points and caveats: Recipients of vaccine and of placebo showed similar breadth of their non-spike TCR repertoires. The authors reported substantial breadth in spike-specific CD8+ and CD4+ T cell responses after vaccination. From the TCR breadth and depth analyses, total T cell responses may have been underestimated. Spike-specific TCR breadth in vaccine recipients exceeded that seen in placebo recipients.

Profiling relied on immunoSEQ multiplex PCR, and the TCRdb table lists in-frame clones only, not all of them. The sample includes 300,000 to 450,000 clones, 92% of them seen just once. The CDR3 runs to 12 residues. CDR1 and CDR2 (germline): SGHNT, YENEEA. Trimming removed 3 bases from V and 10 bases from J, with 10 bases in between. Note on this clone: Its antigen is not identified.

The V call is TRBV11-3, the J call TRBJ2-1, with D possibly matching TRBD1 (6 bases). The starting material was peripheral blood, obtained after recovery from COVID-19. The sequence was obtained from a human donor who had recovered from COVID-19. Written as DNA, the CDR3 is TGTGCCAGCAGCTTGGGGGCCGGGGAGCAGTTCTTC. Translating gives CASSLGAGEQFF.